Listed here are 16 T cell receptor beta chains from one sample, sequenced in a study of T-cell reconstitution after alpha-beta-depleted transplantation in children. As it was prepared, the TCRbeta library received unique molecular identifiers. MiXCR, run by TCRdb on the PCR reads, gives a single entry per CDR3 protein. The sample has 100,000 to 120,000 distinct CDR3 sequences, approximately 6% seen once. The sample here was PBMCs, mostly from graft donor cells, taken 360 days after TCRalphabeta/CD19-depleted stem cell transplant. The receptors were gathered from a male patient aged 2 to 10 who had a stem cell transplant for acute lymphoblastic leukemia, so the T cells may come from the graft donor.

The chain uses TRBV28 and TRBJ2-3; D is undetermined. CDR1 and CDR2 from the germline V gene are MDHEN and SYDVKM. V shed 7 bases and J shed 3 bases, with 14 bases lying between them. The CDR3 is 14 residues long. CDR3 in amino acids: CASMRQATTDTQYF. The CDR3 DNA follows: TGTGCCAGCATGAGGCAGGCCACGACAGATACGCAGTATTTT.

About this clonotype itself: One end of the junction is discordant with germline, which a read error may explain. V and J are TRBV11-2 and TRBJ1-1, with D hard to call. Germline V lookup: CDR1 SGHAT, CDR2 FQNNGV. This CDR3 contains 16 residues. The CDR3: CASSLDPAGSNNEAFF. The CDR3, as DNA: TGTGCCAGCAGCTTAGACCCAGCCGGGTCGAACAATGAAGCTTTCTTT.

This clonotype came up a few times. V is TRBV28 and J is TRBJ1-2; D is unclear. The CDR3 runs 13 residues. Trimming took off 2 bases at V and 4 bases at J, with 8 bases between the two ends. Germline V lookup: CDR1 MDHEN, CDR2 SYDVKM. The chain's CDR3 is CASSLLASYGYTF. The DNA of the CDR3 is TGTGCCAGCAGTTTACTCGCCTCCTATGGCTACACCTTC.

This clonotype came up many times. The V call is TRBV2, the J call TRBJ1-4; D uncertain. This CDR3 spans 12 amino acids. V lost 7 bases to trimming and J lost 7 bases, with 10 bases between them. Germline V CDR1 and CDR2: SNHLY, FYNNEI. CDR3 bases: TGTGCCAGCACCTCTTACCCTGAAAAACTGTTTTTT. Encoded protein: CASTSYPEKLFF. The variable domain in full, completed from reference TRBV2 and TRBJ1-4, reads EPEVTQTPSHQVTQMGQEVILRCVPISNHLYFYWYRQILGQKVEFLVSFYNNEISEKSEIFDDQFSVERPDGSNFTLKIRSTKLEDSAMYFCASTSYPEKLFFGSGTQLSVL.

This clonotype was counted between two and nine times. The chain has TRBV7-9 and TRBJ2-7; maybe TRBD2 (6 bases). Trimming took off 5 bases at V and 3 bases at J, with 11 bases between the two ends. This CDR3 has 13 amino acids. The germline V gene has CDR1 SEHNR and CDR2 FQNEAQ (reference sequence). As DNA, the CDR3 is TGTGCCAGCAGCCCGGGAGAGGGCTACGAGCAGTACTTC. Translation: CASSPGEGYEQYF.

The table lists this clonotype with many counts. The chain combines TRBV7-9 with TRBJ2-7; possibly TRBD1 for D (6 bases). V lost 4 bases and J lost 0, with 10 bases in between. Germline lookup yields CDR1 SEHNR and CDR2 FQNEAQ (reference sequence). There are 14 residues in the CDR3. The CDR3 DNA reads TGTGCCAGCAGCTCCGACAGGTCCTCCTACGAGCAGTACTTC. Translation gives CASSSDRSSYEQYF.

The V gene is TRBV6-2 or TRBV6-3, the J gene TRBJ1-2, with 10 bases aligning to TRBD1. Trimming removed 5 bases from V and 0 bases from J; junction bases left unmatched: 12. The CDR3 runs to 18 residues. Germline V gene data show CDR1 as MNHEY and CDR2 as SVGEGT. The CDR3 protein is CASSSNRDRGLANYGYTF. The CDR3 nucleotides are TGTGCCAGCAGTAGCAACCGGGACAGGGGTCTAGCTAACTATGGCTACACCTTC.

The chain is built from TRBV6-1 and TRBJ2-1; 13 positions match TRBD2. J lost 9 bases, V lost 8 bases, and 7 bases had no gene match. Germline CDR1 reads MNHNS; CDR2 reads SASEGT. The CDR3 is 14 amino acids. CDR3 loop: CASGSGLAGSEQFF. The CDR3 DNA follows: TGTGCCAGCGGGTCGGGACTAGCGGGAAGTGAGCAGTTCTTC.

This clonotype was seen at least ten times. J is TRBJ2-7 and V is TRBV27; D is uncertain. The CDR3 has 14 amino acids. CDR1 and CDR2 from the germline V gene are MNHEY and SMNVEV (reference sequence). Trimming took off 6 bases at V and 4 bases at J, with 16 bases between the two ends. CDR3 residues: CASSLRQLDYEQYF. CDR3 DNA sequence: TGTGCCAGCAGCCTGAGGCAGCTAGATTACGAGCAGTACTTC.

The gene calls are TRBV20-1 and TRBJ2-7; 11 bases line up with TRBD1. Trimming removed 6 bases from V and 8 bases from J; junction bases left unmatched: 9. Germline values: CDR1 DFQATT, CDR2 SNEGSKA (reference sequence). This CDR3 is 13 amino acids long. CDR3 in amino acids: CSAPDRGLYKQYF. The CDR3 DNA reads TGCAGTGCCCCGGACAGGGGGCTTTACAAGCAGTACTTC.

This clonotype was found a few times. The chain couples TRBV27 to TRBJ2-3; the D call may be TRBD1 or TRBD2 (5 bases each). Germline V gene data show CDR1 as MNHEY and CDR2 as SMNVEV (reference sequence). Trimming removed 8 bases at V and 4 bases at J, with 7 bases between. This CDR3 is built from 11 residues. CDR3 bases: TGTGCCAGCGGGACGGCAGATACGCAGTATTTT. This gives the protein CASGTADTQYF.

This clonotype was recorded at least ten times. The gene calls are TRBV7-3 and TRBJ2-7, with 7 bases identical to TRBD2. This CDR3 is 15 amino acids long. Germline V gives CDR1 SGHTA, CDR2 FQGTGA. With V trimmed by 1 base and J by 5 bases, 8 bases remained unmatched. The CDR3 loop reads CASSLRAGVKDEQYF. The CDR3, as DNA: TGTGCCAGCAGCTTAAGGGCGGGAGTAAAAGACGAGCAGTACTTC.

J is TRBJ2-5 and V is TRBV5-6, with D tentatively TRBD1 (6 bases). The CDR3 totals 16 residues. Trimming shortened V by 4 bases and J by 4 bases, and 20 bases separated the two germline ends. Germline loops: CDR1 SGHDT, CDR2 YYEEEE. In nucleotides, the CDR3 is TGTGCCAGCAGCCCTACAGGGAGCGCGTTAAGAGAGACCCAGTACTTC. As protein: CASSPTGSALRETQYF.

The genes are TRBV11-2 and TRBJ1-6; 7 bases match TRBD1. The CDR3 spans 18 residues. The V segment lost 0 bases and the J segment 0 bases; nucleotides outside the gene matches: 5. Germline V gene lookup returns CDR1 SGHAT and CDR2 FQNNGV. CDR3 coding DNA: TGTGCCAGCAGCTTAGACCAACACAGGGGCTCCTATAATTCACCCCTCCACTTT. This encodes CASSLDQHRGSYNSPLHF.

This clonotype showed up many times. This chain links TRBV12-3 or TRBV12-4 with TRBJ2-3; TRBD2 matches 8 bases. V lost 5 bases to trimming and J lost 2 bases; unmatched junction nucleotides: 6. The CDR3 runs to 15 residues. For the CDR3, the DNA is TGTGCCAGCAGTCTCCGGACTAGCTTCACAGATACGCAGTATTTT. This gives the protein CASSLRTSFTDTQYF.

The rearrangement links TRBV9 to TRBJ2-2; the match to TRBD1 covers 9 bases. Germline loops: CDR1 SGDLS, CDR2 YYNGEE. Trimming removed 3 bases from V and 1 base from J; junction bases left unmatched: 1. The CDR3 is made up of 15 amino acids. As DNA, the CDR3 is TGTGCCAGCAGCGCGACAGGGGGGAACACCGGGGAGCTGTTTTTT. Residues: CASSATGGNTGELFF.